These 24 T cell receptor beta chains were sequenced from one sample in a study of T cell repertoires in cytomegalovirus infection. TCRdb re-called the reads with MiXCR, one entry per CDR3 protein. In the table there are about 830,000 distinct CDR3 sequences, around a third of which are singletons. Their antigen targets remain unknown. Sequencing was performed on cultured CD8+ T cells from PBMCs, taken from culture after CMV antigen stimulation. These receptors all stem from a human donor in good health (CMV status not recorded). Some clones in this sample may be carry-over from other donors' samples.

This clonotype has just a few counts. This sequence joins TRBV2 and TRBJ2-2; tentatively, D is TRBD2 (6 bases). CDR3 length equals 13 residues. CDR1 is SNHLY, CDR2 FYNNEI, per germline. Between the trimmed V and J ends, which lost 2 bases and 6 bases, there was a span of 7 bases. The CDR3 nucleotides read TGTGCCAGCAGTGAACGGGGGTCCGGGGAGCTGTTTTTT. Translating gives CASSERGSGELFF.

The chain carries TRBV6-2 or TRBV6-3 and TRBJ1-5; tentative D call: TRBD1 (6 bases). Per germline, CDR1 MNHEY and CDR2 SVGEGT. The CDR3 spans 15 residues. Between the trimmed V and J ends, which lost 2 bases and 6 bases, there was a span of 14 bases. DNA for the CDR3: TGTGCCAGCAGTTACCTGGGGGACACGGCTCAGCCCCAGCATTTT. Amino acids: CASSYLGDTAQPQHF.

This clonotype was seen many times. V gene TRBV7-2 combines with J gene TRBJ2-7, with D perhaps matching TRBD2 (5 bases). Between the trimmed V and J ends, which lost 1 base and 4 bases, there was a span of 8 bases. CDR1 is SGHTA and CDR2 is FQGNSA in the germline V gene. The CDR3 sequence is 13 residues long. DNA for the CDR3: TGTGCCAGCAGCTTAGAGGAGGATTACGAGCAGTACGTC. Its translation is CASSLEEDYEQYV.

The chain is built from TRBV4-3 and TRBJ1-2; D is perhaps TRBD1 (5 bases). V shed 2 bases and J shed 0 bases, with 16 bases lying between them. The CDR3 has 17 amino acids. The germline V gene encodes CDR1 LGHNA and CDR2 YSLEER. Here the CDR3 DNA reads TGCGCCAGCAGCCAACATAGGGGCGCCAAATCTAACTATGGCTACACCTTC. Amino acids: CASSQHRGAKSNYGYTF.

V and J are TRBV5-4 and TRBJ2-4; 7 bases align to TRBD1. Germline lookup yields CDR1 SGHNT and CDR2 YYREEE (reference sequence). V dropped 2 bases and J dropped 0; count of bases not matched to a gene: 17. CDR3 size: 20 residues. The CDR3 DNA reads as TGTGCCAGCAGCTTTAGGGACAGTATCCGGTCCGGTCTAGCCAAAAACATTCAGTACTTC. It translates to CASSFRDSIRSGLAKNIQYF.

This clonotype has just one count. The chain links TRBV6-6 to TRBJ2-1, with 8 nucleotides matching TRBD2. V gave up 0 bases and J gave up 2 bases; unmatched junction bases: 9. The germline gives CDR1 MNHNY, CDR2 SVGAGI (reference sequence). The CDR3 extends over 18 amino acids. The CDR3 sequence is CASSYSSPIGGAYNEQFF. The CDR3 coding sequence is TGTGCCAGCAGTTACTCGTCCCCTATCGGGGGGGCCTACAATGAGCAGTTCTTC.

This clonotype was counted only a few times. The chain combines TRBV6-1 with TRBJ1-1; possible D gene TRBD1, 6 bases. Germline loops: CDR1 MNHNS, CDR2 SASEGT. V lost 3 bases and J lost 3, with 17 bases in between. This CDR3 is built from 16 residues. The CDR3 here is CASSDQIYREDTEAFF. The CDR3 DNA reads TGTGCCAGCAGTGATCAGATCTACAGGGAGGACACTGAAGCTTTCTTT.

The rearrangement links TRBV7-9 to TRBJ2-3; the D gene is possibly TRBD2 (5 bases). This CDR3 contains 16 residues. Trimming left V 5 bases short and J 0 bases short, with 15 bases between. Looked up from germline, CDR1 is SEHNR and CDR2 is FQNEAQ (reference sequence). The chain's CDR3 is CASSLPTRFSTDTQYF. The CDR3 coding sequence is TGTGCCAGCAGCCTCCCAACTAGGTTTAGCACAGATACGCAGTATTTT. The full variable domain, its missing parts supplied by reference TRBV7-9 and TRBJ2-3, is DTGVSQNPRHKITKRGQNVTFRCDPISEHNRLYWYRQTLGQGPEFLTYFQNEAQLEKSRLLSDRFSAERPKGSFSTLEIQRTEQGDSAMYLCASSLPTRFSTDTQYFGPGTRLTVL.

On this clonotype: A much larger clone differs from this one at a single base, so this may be a read error. The V call is TRBV7-6, the J call TRBJ2-2, with D perhaps matching TRBD2 (5 bases). The CDR3 totals 14 residues. Germline loops: CDR1 SGHVS, CDR2 FNYEAQ. Trimming removed 4 bases at V and 0 bases at J, with 6 bases between. The CDR3 region is CASSSEANTGELFF. CDR3 nucleotides: TGTGCCAGCAGCTCGGAGGCGAACACCGGGGAGCTGTTTTTT.

On this clonotype itself: This sequence may be a read error, since a much larger clone differs from it by one base. This chain connects TRBV7-9 to TRBJ1-5; D call uncertain. Germline-derived CDR1 and CDR2 are SEHNR and FQNEAQ (reference sequence). The CDR3 totals 12 residues. The CDR3 is CANSFWEQPQHF. The CDR3 DNA follows: TGTGCCAACAGCTTTTGGGAACAGCCCCAGCATTTT.

This clonotype was detected ten times or more. This chain uses TRBV7-8 with TRBJ1-1; D is possibly TRBD1 (5 bases). This CDR3 comprises 15 residues. V was clipped by 6 bases and J by 2 bases, with 16 bases between them. Germline V gene data show CDR1 as SGHVS and CDR2 as FQNEAQ. CDR3 bases: TGTGCCAGCAGTGACGTGGACACCATAAACACTGAAGCTTTCTTT. Translated, it gives CASSDVDTINTEAFF.

This clonotype was seen only a few times. This chain links TRBV5-6 with TRBJ1-1; 11 bases agree with TRBD1. CDR3 length equals 15 residues. The germline gives CDR1 SGHDT, CDR2 YYEEEE. V shed 4 bases, J shed 4 bases, and the junction held 6 bases outside the gene matches. The CDR3 reads CASSRGGTGGTEAFF. The CDR3 nucleotides read TGTGCCAGCAGCCGTGGAGGGACAGGGGGCACTGAAGCTTTCTTT.

V is TRBV14 and J is TRBJ2-7, with 11 nucleotides matching TRBD1. Germline V gene lookup returns CDR1 SGHDN and CDR2 FVKESK. The CDR3 is made up of 16 amino acids. V was pared by 1 base and J by 3 bases, with 5 bases of the junction left unmatched. CDR3 sequence reads: CASSQVYGTGGYEQYF. The CDR3 DNA sequence: TGTGCCAGCAGCCAAGTCTACGGGACAGGGGGCTACGAGCAGTACTTC.

There are a few counts of this clonotype. The chain recombines TRBV6-1 with TRBJ2-5; a weak D match, TRBD2 (7 bases). The CDR3 contains 16 residues. CDR1 MNHNS and CDR2 SASEGT come from the germline V gene. V lost 2 bases and J 0 bases, leaving 13 bases between the germline ends. The DNA of the CDR3 is TGTGCCAGCAGTGAATGGGGGCGGGGGTACCAAGAGACCCAGTACTTC. Protein sequence: CASSEWGRGYQETQYF.

This clonotype was seen ten or more times. V and J are TRBV7-9 and TRBJ1-1; 10 nucleotides match TRBD1. Trimming removed 6 bases from V and 0 bases from J; junction bases left unmatched: 13. Germline V gene sequence: CDR1 SEHNR, CDR2 FQNEAQ (reference sequence). This CDR3 has 18 residues. Here the CDR3 DNA reads TGTGCCAGCAGACCTACCAAATTAGGGACAGGGGTGAACACTGAAGCTTTCTTT. Its translation is CASRPTKLGTGVNTEAFF.

This clonotype appeared a few times. The chain recombines TRBV7-8 with TRBJ1-1; 12 positions agree with TRBD1. The germline CDR1 and CDR2 sequences are SGHVS and FQNEAQ. V gave up 6 bases and J gave up 11 bases; unmatched junction bases: 13. The CDR3 is 15 amino acids. The DNA for the CDR3 is TGTGCCAGCAGTTCCGAGGGACAGGGGGCATTGTGGGCTTTCTTT. It translates to CASSSEGQGALWAFF.

The chain is built from TRBV27 and TRBJ2-2, with 12 bases lining up with TRBD2. V was pared by 4 bases and J by 7 bases, with 4 bases of the junction left unmatched. The CDR3 is 15 residues long. Per the germline V gene, CDR1 is MNHEY and CDR2 is SMNVEV (reference sequence). This chain's CDR3 is CASSSSGGAFGELFF. The CDR3 DNA reads TGTGCCAGCAGTTCTAGCGGGGGGGCCTTCGGGGAGCTGTTTTTT.

The chain recombines TRBV7-4 with TRBJ1-1; 7 nucleotides align to TRBD1. Germline CDR1 reads SGHVT; CDR2 reads SQSDAQ. The CDR3 runs 14 residues. V lost 0 bases and J lost 9; bases outside the gene matches: 7. The CDR3 DNA sequence: TGTGCCAGCAGCTTAGCGCAGGGGGATCCCAAAGCTTTCTTT. Its translation: CASSLAQGDPKAFF.

The chain uses TRBV4-1 and TRBJ1-1, with TRBD1 as a possible D gene (6 bases). The V end lost 2 bases, the J end lost 4 bases, and 11 bases lay between the germline ends. CDR1 and CDR2 from the germline V gene are MGHRA and YSYEKL. There are 14 residues in the CDR3. CDR3 nucleotides: TGCGCCAGCAGCCAAAGAGGGGGGGCCACTGAAGCTTTCTTT. It codes for CASSQRGGATEAFF.

Note on this clonotype: Its ends do not fully match the called genes, so a read error is possible. The chain links TRBV5-1 to TRBJ1-3, with D maybe TRBD1 (5 bases). The CDR3 covers 15 residues. Germline V gives CDR1 SGHRS, CDR2 YFSETQ. The CDR3 nucleotides read TGCGCCAACAGCTTGGGTCAGGGCTCTGGAAACACCATATATTTT. Translated: CANSLGQGSGNTIYF.

The V gene is TRBV29-1, the J gene TRBJ2-5; 7 bases line up with TRBD1. Germline-derived CDR1 and CDR2 are SQVTM and ANQGSEA. The CDR3 sequence is 12 residues long. V trimming: 6 bases; J trimming: 5 bases; junction bases outside the gene matches: 6. The CDR3 DNA reads as TGCAGCGTCGACAGGGTCCCGGAGACCCAGTACTTC. Protein: CSVDRVPETQYF.

This clonotype was observed once. The CDR3 coding sequence is TGTGCCAGCAGCCGAACCGGGACAGGGACTGGAAACACCATATATTTT. Its protein is CASSRTGTGTGNTIYF. V is TRBV4-2 and J is TRBJ1-3, with 9 bases that match TRBD1. The V gene's germline CDR1 is LGHNA and CDR2 YNFKEQ. With 4 bases clipped from V and 2 bases from J, the junction kept 6 bases outside the gene matches. This CDR3 comprises 16 residues.

This clonotype was recorded a few times. The V call is TRBV7-8, the J call TRBJ2-3; possibly TRBD2 for D (7 bases). This CDR3 has 16 amino acids. V was trimmed by 5 bases and J by 4 bases, leaving 19 bases between them. CDR1 and CDR2 from the germline V gene are SGHVS and FQNEAQ. The DNA for the CDR3 is TGTGCCAGCAGCGCCTCGCCCGAGGGGGGGTCAGATACGCAGTATTTT. Translating gives CASSASPEGGSDTQYF. The full variable domain, completed using reference TRBV7-8 and TRBJ2-3, is GAGVSQSPRYKVAKRGQDVALRCDPISGHVSLFWYQQALGQGPEFLTYFQNEAQLDKSGLPSDRFFAERPEGSVSTLKIQRTQQEDSAVYLCASSASPEGGSDTQYFGPGTRLTVL.

This chain links TRBV7-6 with TRBJ1-2, with D tentatively TRBD1 (5 bases). There are 16 residues in the CDR3. Germline CDR1 reads SGHVS; CDR2 reads FNYEAQ. Trimming shortened V by 5 bases and J by 4 bases, and 20 bases separated the two germline ends. The CDR3 reads CASSNQRTGGAYGYTF. CDR3 DNA: TGTGCCAGCAGCAACCAGAGGACGGGAGGGGCCTATGGCTACACCTTC.